Listed below are T cell receptor beta chains from one sample, sequenced in a study of CXCR3-negative and CXCR3-positive naive CD8 T cells. From its re-call of the 5' RACE reads, TCRdb lists each CDR3 protein once, without DNA. The sample totals fewer than 6,500 distinct CDR3 sequences. Specimen: naive CXCR3+ CD8+ T cells from blood. The receptors come from a human donor in good health. Some clones in this sample may be carry-over from other donors' samples. Each CDR3 is given with its conserved first and last residue. Each record gives: CDR3 length, V gene, J gene, clone size, CDR3 protein. Size is stated for part of the rows, as once, few or many counts, or as a class when the clone is expanded.

14	TRBV20-1	TRBJ2-1	medium-sized	CSARGLESYNEQFF
18	TRBV7-2	TRBJ2-3	medium-sized	CASSSTDGSGILTDTQYF
13	TRBV18	TRBJ2-7	medium-sized	CASSPVGVYEQYF
14	TRBV29-1	TRBJ2-3	NA	CSVHLASEADTQYF
12	TRBV7-9	TRBJ2-2	medium-sized	CASGSRTGELFF
14	TRBV7-8	TRBJ2-7	medium-sized	CASSLAGVPYEQYF
16	TRBV6-6	TRBJ1-5	NA	CASSYSRPSGNQPQHF
12	TRBV5-4	TRBJ1-1	NA	CASSPRGTEAFF
14	TRBV5-1	TRBJ2-1	NA	CASSFSSGRDEQFF
12	TRBV11-2	TRBJ2-7	NA	CASSLDFYEQYF
12	TRBV4-1	TRBJ2-1	medium-sized	CASSPGWNEQFF
11	TRBV29-1	TRBJ1-1	medium-sized	CSVERNTEAFF
14	TRBV29-1	TRBJ2-2	medium-sized	CSARGLAGTGELFF
17	TRBV28	TRBJ2-1	NA	CASSPGDTDHPYNEQFF
16	TRBV15	TRBJ2-3	NA	CATSSDRGLQRDTQYF
18	TRBV6-6	TRBJ2-5	NA	CASSYPTGGGTGEETQYF
14	TRBV7-8	TRBJ2-1	medium-sized	CASSLDGLYNEQFF
14	TRBV7-9	TRBJ2-1	medium-sized	CASSLGASYNEQFF
15	TRBV29-1	TRBJ2-2	medium-sized	CSVEWAGSHTGELFF
15	TRBV14	TRBJ2-1	medium-sized	CASTPWGGQDNEQFF
13	TRBV28	TRBJ2-1	NA	CASSLAGDYEQFF
14	TRBV5-4	TRBJ2-1	medium-sized	CASSLGLAVDEQFF
13	TRBV15	TRBJ1-1	medium-sized	CATSRDSSTEAFF
11	TRBV29-1	TRBJ2-3	medium-sized	CSVGSGDTQYF
14	TRBV20-1	TRBJ2-7	medium-sized	CSAPSGPSSYEQYF
12	TRBV7-6	TRBJ2-2	medium-sized	CASSRYTGELFF
14	TRBV27	TRBJ2-7	medium-sized	CASSPASNDYEQYF
13	TRBV20-1	TRBJ2-7	NA	CSARRDRAYEQYF
14	TRBV20-1	TRBJ2-3	medium-sized	CSARKLAGTDTQYF
15	TRBV4-1	TRBJ1-5	medium-sized	CASSELGQGVQPQHF
13	TRBV5-4	TRBJ2-1	medium-sized	CASSPDGYNEQFF
15	TRBV2	TRBJ2-7	medium-sized	CASSEIRQGNYEQYF
17	TRBV7-6	TRBJ2-6	NA	CASSSAGGGSGANVLTF
14	TRBV11-2	TRBJ2-5	NA	CASTSPWGGGTQYF
12	TRBV19	TRBJ1-2	medium-sized	CASSISGYGYTF
15	TRBV12-3/TRBV12-4	TRBJ2-1	medium-sized	CASSLNVGRYNEQFF
12	TRBV29-1	TRBJ1-1	NA	CSVEDPVTEAFF
15	TRBV12-5	TRBJ1-1	medium-sized	CASGRTRAIGTEAFF
14	TRBV28	TRBJ2-7	NA	CASSVGTLSYEQYF
11	TRBV3-1	TRBJ2-1	NA	CASSLYNEQFF
12	TRBV5-4	TRBJ2-7	NA	CASSFGGYEQYF
16	TRBV29-1	TRBJ2-2	NA	CSVEDGTGMNTGELFF
16	TRBV7-8	TRBJ2-5	medium-sized	CASSHRTGPNQETQYF
16	TRBV20-1	TRBJ2-1	NA	CSARGASGGSYNEQFF
13	TRBV28	TRBJ2-1	NA	CASSFVTRNEQFF
16	TRBV20-1	TRBJ2-3	medium-sized	CSARVGAGLSTDTQYF
12	TRBV11-1	TRBJ1-1	NA	CASSLVGTEAFF
14	TRBV29-1	TRBJ1-1	NA	CSVENPYLDTEAFF
13	TRBV20-1	TRBJ1-5	medium-sized	CSASRPGNQPQHF
12	TRBV29-1	TRBJ1-1	medium-sized	CSVEKEGREAFF
15	TRBV25-1	TRBJ2-3	medium-sized	CASSEYRSTTDTQYF
13	TRBV9	TRBJ2-7	medium-sized	CASSTGDRGEQYF
13	TRBV7-3	TRBJ1-1	NA	CASSPEMNTEAFF
14	TRBV7-8	TRBJ2-5	medium-sized	CASSLDRNQETQYF
16	TRBV7-2	TRBJ2-3	medium-sized	CASSLDLPAPPDTQYF